Included here is one T cell receptor beta chain sequence, with context. Its antigen is currently unknown. Other DNA variants within this sample encode the same CDR3. The trim removed 0 bases at V and 6 bases at J, leaving 2 bases unmatched. The CDR3 extends over 13 amino acids. Germline-derived CDR1 and CDR2 are SGHRS and YFSETQ. This sample was included in a study of cytomegalovirus exposure and HLA in healthy donors. Across the study: Of all 360 or so donors who were genotyped, roughly 85% belonged to the Caucasian-associated ancestry cluster.

PCR was performed using 60 Vbeta and 13 Jbeta primers. Sequencing used immunoSEQ multiplex PCR; TCRdb keeps in-frame clones, though not all of them. The sample includes some 150,000 clones, approximately 77% of them seen just once. Whole-study results and caveats: Later, an analysis showed that TCR beta chains associated with HLA were more clonally expanded than others that were equally common. The authors enumerated 180 or so TCR beta chains as linked to cytomegalovirus.

The chain recombines TRBV5-1 with TRBJ2-7; TRBD1 matches at 8 bases. This TCR came from a man in his thirties or forties in good health and CMV-seropositive. Sequenced input: PBMCs. CDR3 residues: CASSLGQGIEQYF. The CDR3 DNA reads as TGCGCCAGCAGCTTGGGACAGGGGATCGAGCAGTACTTC.